These 14 T cell receptor beta chains came from one sample sequenced in a study of OX40 agonist ivuxolimab in advanced cancers. The data were produced by immunoSEQ multiplex PCR, yet TCRdb's version contains in-frame clones alone and is incomplete. The data hold about 30,000 clones, with approximately 90% observed a single time. The sample in question was CD4+ or CD8+ T cells sorted from blood, obtained in a trial of the OX40 agonist ivuxolimab. These receptor sequences come from an adult with an advanced solid tumor such as melanoma, head and neck, liver or kidney cancer.

The CDR3 region has the DNA TGTGCCAGCAGTTTGGGGGGCAGGTGGTTCACTGAAGCTTTCTTT. Its protein product is CASSLGGRWFTEAFF. The J gene is TRBJ1-1, the V gene TRBV28, with D perhaps matching TRBD1 (6 bases). This CDR3 contains 15 residues. Trimming cost V 3 bases and J 4 bases, with 15 bases left between them. CDR1 and CDR2 (germline): MDHEN, SYDVKM.

The V and J genes are TRBV27 and TRBJ2-7; either TRBD1 or TRBD2 may supply D (6 bases each). The CDR3 length is 15 residues. V lost 3 bases, J lost 3 bases, and 15 bases lay in between. Germline-derived CDR1 and CDR2 are MNHEY and SMNVEV (reference sequence). This CDR3 reads CASSFPGAGDYEQYF. The CDR3 DNA reads as TGTGCCAGCAGTTTTCCGGGGGCTGGGGACTACGAGCAGTACTTC.

This sequence joins TRBV25-1 and TRBJ2-2, with TRBD2 identical over 7 bases. The V gene end was trimmed by 3 bases and the J gene end by 7 bases; junction bases not matched to a gene: 5. CDR1 and CDR2 (germline): MGHDK, SYGVNS. The CDR3 is made up of 14 amino acids. CDR3 sequence reads: CASSDWGGVGELFF. Here the CDR3 DNA reads TGTGCCAGCAGTGATTGGGGGGGAGTCGGGGAGCTGTTTTTT.

The gene calls are TRBV9 and TRBJ1-2, with a tentative D call TRBD1 (6 bases). The CDR3 is 14 residues long. Germline values: CDR1 SGDLS, CDR2 YYNGEE. V was cut by 0 bases and J by 6 bases, with 12 bases left in between. Here the CDR3 DNA reads TGTGCCAGCAGCGTAGCGGGGGGCGCGGATGGCTACACCTTC. This codes for CASSVAGGADGYTF.

The gene calls are TRBV29-1 and TRBJ2-7, with TRBD2 matching over 9 bases. The germline CDR1 and CDR2 sequences are SQVTM and ANQGSEA. After removal of 7 bases from V and 0 bases from J, the junction contained 4 bases not matched to a gene. The CDR3 has 13 residues. CDR3 residues: CSAAGGSSYEQYF. CDR3 coding DNA: TGCAGCGCTGCGGGGGGGAGCTCCTACGAGCAGTACTTC.

The J gene is TRBJ2-7, the V gene TRBV15; D remains ambiguous. The CDR3 has 10 amino acids. Trimming stripped 11 bases from V and 5 bases from J, with 10 bases between. CDR1 and CDR2 from the germline V gene are LNHNV and YYDKDF (reference sequence). The CDR3 is CAAKPDEQYV. CDR3 in DNA: TGTGCCGCTAAACCGGACGAGCAGTACGTC.

V and J are TRBV7-8 and TRBJ1-1; TRBD1 matches 10 bases. Germline V gene lookup returns CDR1 SGHVS and CDR2 FQNEAQ. The ends lost 2 bases at V and 5 bases at J; junction bases unmatched: 5. The CDR3 covers 15 residues. The CDR3 spells CASSLRQGAQTEAFF. DNA of the CDR3: TGTGCCAGCAGCTTAAGACAGGGGGCGCAGACTGAAGCTTTCTTT.

This chain joins TRBV19 and TRBJ2-2; 9 positions match TRBD1. Germline V lookup: CDR1 LNHDA, CDR2 SQIVND (reference sequence). This CDR3 has 14 residues. Trimming cost V 6 bases and J 4 bases; bases outside gene matches: 3. The CDR3 loop reads CASRGQGFTGELFF. The DNA of the CDR3 is TGTGCCAGTAGGGGACAGGGATTCACCGGGGAGCTGTTTTTT.

This CDR3 reads CASSHPGTSGRPNTGELFF. CDR3 nucleotide sequence: TGCGCCAGCAGCCATCCCGGGACTAGCGGGAGGCCCAACACCGGGGAGCTGTTTTTT. The chain is built from TRBV4-1 and TRBJ2-2; 15 bases fit TRBD2. V gave up 3 bases and J gave up 2 bases; unmatched junction bases: 7. This CDR3 region has 19 residues. Per germline, CDR1 MGHRA and CDR2 YSYEKL.

This chain joins TRBV5-4 and TRBJ2-2; D is uncertain. Germline V CDR1 and CDR2: SGHNT, YYREEE (reference sequence). This CDR3 region has 16 residues. V lost 2 bases to trimming and J lost 0 bases, with 11 bases between them. The CDR3 sequence: CASSLPGAANTGELFF. The CDR3 DNA follows: TGTGCCAGCAGCTTACCAGGTGCCGCGAACACCGGGGAGCTGTTTTTT. The full variable domain, completed using reference TRBV5-4 and TRBJ2-2, is ETGVTQSPTHLIKTRGQQVTLRCSSQSGHNTVSWYQQALGQGPQFIFQYYREEENGRGNFPPRFSGLQFPNYSSELNVNALELDDSALYLCASSLPGAANTGELFFGEGSRLTVL.

Only one count was recorded for this clone. This chain joins TRBV13 and TRBJ2-1; D is ambiguous. The CDR3 covers 16 residues. Trimming left V 2 bases short and J 0 bases short, with 11 bases between. Germline V gene data show CDR1 as PRHDT and CDR2 as FYEKMQ (reference sequence). The DNA for the CDR3 is TGTGCCAGCAGCTTATACCGGTTAAGCTCCTACAATGAGCAGTTCTTC. As protein: CASSLYRLSSYNEQFF. Full variable domain (rest looked up from reference TRBV13 and TRBJ2-1): AAGVIQSPRHLIKEKRETATLKCYPIPRHDTVYWYQQGPGQDPQFLISFYEKMQSDKGSIPDRFSAQQFSDYHSELNMSSLELGDSALYFCASSLYRLSSYNEQFFGPGTRLTVL.

The chain links TRBV7-6 to TRBJ1-4; 12 bases align to TRBD1. J lost 7 bases, V lost 0 bases, and 15 bases had no gene match. The V gene's germline CDR1 is SGHVS and CDR2 FNYEAQ. CDR3 length: 20 amino acids. As DNA, the CDR3 is TGTGCCAGCAGCTTAGCTACGGGCGGGACAGGGGGCCGACGGGGTGAAAAACTGTTTTTT. Its translation is CASSLATGGTGGRRGEKLFF. The whole variable domain, remainder taken from reference TRBV7-6 and TRBJ1-4, is GAGVSQSPRYKVTKRGQDVALRCDPISGHVSLYWYRQALGQGPEFLTYFNYEAQQDKSGLPNDRFSAERPEGSISTLTIQRTEQRDSAMYRCASSLATGGTGGRRGEKLFFGSGTQLSVL.

The J gene is TRBJ2-2, the V gene TRBV4-3; 10 bases agree with TRBD2. The CDR3 is made up of 18 amino acids. Germline V lookup: CDR1 LGHNA, CDR2 YSLEER. Trimming at V came to 0 bases and at J to 1 base, leaving 5 bases not matched to a gene. The CDR3 loop reads CASSQDLIAGGNTGELFF. The CDR3 nucleotides read TGCGCCAGCAGCCAAGATTTAATAGCGGGAGGGAACACCGGGGAGCTGTTTTTT.

This sequence joins TRBV11-3 and TRBJ2-2, with 7 bases lining up with TRBD1. Germline V gene sequence: CDR1 SGHNT, CDR2 YENEEA. There are 15 residues in the CDR3. Trimming at V came to 5 bases and at J to 1 base, leaving 4 bases not matched to a gene. CDR3 nucleotide sequence: TGTGCCAGCAGCGGCCGGGACAGGAACACCGGGGAGCTGTTTTTT. Its protein product is CASSGRDRNTGELFF.